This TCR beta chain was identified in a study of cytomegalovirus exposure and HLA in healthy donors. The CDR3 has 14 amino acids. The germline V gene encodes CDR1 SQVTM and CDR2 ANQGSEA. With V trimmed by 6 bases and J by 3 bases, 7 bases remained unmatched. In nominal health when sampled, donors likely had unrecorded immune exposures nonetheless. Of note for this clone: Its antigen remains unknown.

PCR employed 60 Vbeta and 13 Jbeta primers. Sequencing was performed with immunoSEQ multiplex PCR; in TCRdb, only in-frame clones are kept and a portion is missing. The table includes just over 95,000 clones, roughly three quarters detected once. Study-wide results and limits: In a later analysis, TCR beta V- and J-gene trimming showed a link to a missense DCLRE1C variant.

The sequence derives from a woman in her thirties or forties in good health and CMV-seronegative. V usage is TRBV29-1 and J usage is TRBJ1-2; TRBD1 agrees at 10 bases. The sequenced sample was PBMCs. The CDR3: CSVGGDRGDYGYTF. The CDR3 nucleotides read TGCAGCGTCGGAGGGGACAGGGGCGACTATGGCTACACCTTC.